This TCR beta chain was captured in a study of control samples from healthy donors and cancer patients. The length of the CDR3 is 17 residues. V shed 3 bases and J shed 4 bases, with 18 bases lying between them. The germline CDR1 and CDR2 sequences are KGHSH and LQKENI. Produced via immunoSEQ multiplex PCR; TCRdb's table is partial and in-frame only. The table shows approximately 60,000 clones, with just over 90% occurring only once. The sample taken for sequencing was PBMCs. The chain joins TRBV18 to TRBJ1-4; possible D gene TRBD1, 5 bases. The sequence was obtained from a woman aged 45-65 years with colorectal cancer. This CDR3 is CASSPFKERGSNEKLFF. In nucleotides, the CDR3 is TGTGCCAGCTCACCCTTCAAAGAAAGGGGAAGTAATGAAAAACTGTTTTTT.